This entry concerns a single T cell receptor (beta chain). The source of the sample is a study of shared clonotypes between healthy human individuals. The method was immunoSEQ multiplex PCR; TCRdb's version includes in-frame clones alone and lacks a portion of them. The sample lists about 2.4 million clones; 93% were seen once. The V segment lost 7 bases and the J segment 0 bases; nucleotides outside the gene matches: 23. CDR1 and CDR2 from the germline V gene are WSHSY and SAAADI. The CDR3 is 20 residues long. This rearrangement joins TRBV10-2 to TRBJ2-7; 8 bases fit TRBD2. Sequenced: naive CD4+ T cells from PBMCs. Noted subset: CD45RA+ positively selected. The receptor's source is a man in his late teens or twenties in good health. Some clones in this sample may be carry-over from other donors' samples. The DNA of the CDR3 is TGCGCCAGCAACCGCCTCCGGGCAACCTCAGGGCGGGAGGACTCCTACGAGCAGTACTTC. Translation gives CASNRLRATSGREDSYEQYF.